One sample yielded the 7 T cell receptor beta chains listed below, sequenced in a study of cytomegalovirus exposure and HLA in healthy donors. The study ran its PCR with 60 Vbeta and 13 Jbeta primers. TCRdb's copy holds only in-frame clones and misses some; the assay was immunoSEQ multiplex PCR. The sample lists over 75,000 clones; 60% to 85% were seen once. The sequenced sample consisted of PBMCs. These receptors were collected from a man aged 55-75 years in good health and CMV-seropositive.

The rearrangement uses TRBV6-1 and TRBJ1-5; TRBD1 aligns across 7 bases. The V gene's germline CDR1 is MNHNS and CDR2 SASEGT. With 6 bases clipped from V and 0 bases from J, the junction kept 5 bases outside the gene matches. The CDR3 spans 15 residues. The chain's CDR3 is CASREGQNSNQPQHF. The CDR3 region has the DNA TGTGCCAGCAGGGAGGGACAGAATAGCAATCAGCCCCAGCATTTT.

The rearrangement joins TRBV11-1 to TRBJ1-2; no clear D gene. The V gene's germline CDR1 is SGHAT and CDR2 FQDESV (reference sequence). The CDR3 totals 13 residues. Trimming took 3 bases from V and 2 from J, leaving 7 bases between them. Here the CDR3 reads CASSLAGNYGYTF. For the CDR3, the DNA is TGTGCCAGCAGCTTGGCGGGGAACTATGGCTACACCTTC.

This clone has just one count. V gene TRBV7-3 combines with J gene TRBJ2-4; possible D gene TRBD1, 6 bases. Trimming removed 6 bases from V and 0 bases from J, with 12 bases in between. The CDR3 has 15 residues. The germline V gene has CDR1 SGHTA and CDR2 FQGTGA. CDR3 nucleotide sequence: TGTGCCAGCAGGATTAACAGGGAAGCCAAAAACATTCAGTACTTC. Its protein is CASRINREAKNIQYF.

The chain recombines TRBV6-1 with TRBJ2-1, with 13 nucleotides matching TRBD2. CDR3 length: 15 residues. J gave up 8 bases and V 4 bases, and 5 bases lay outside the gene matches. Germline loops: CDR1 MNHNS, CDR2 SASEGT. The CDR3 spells CASSALAGGGDEQFF. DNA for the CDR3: TGTGCCAGCAGTGCACTAGCGGGGGGGGGCGATGAGCAGTTCTTC.

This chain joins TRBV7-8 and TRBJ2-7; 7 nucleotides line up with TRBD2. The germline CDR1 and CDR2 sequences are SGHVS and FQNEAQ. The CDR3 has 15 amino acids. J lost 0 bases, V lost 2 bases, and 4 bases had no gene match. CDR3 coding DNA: TGTGCCAGCAGCTTAAGGCGGGGGACCTCCTACGAGCAGTACTTC. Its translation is CASSLRRGTSYEQYF.

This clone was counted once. CDR3 nucleotides: TGTGCCAGCAGTTCTCCGGCGGGACAGGGGAACACTGAAGCTTTCTTT. Translation: CASSSPAGQGNTEAFF. The chain has TRBV6-6 and TRBJ1-1, with 9 bases matching TRBD1. This CDR3 spans 16 amino acids. Germline V gives CDR1 MNHNY, CDR2 SVGAGI (reference sequence). The V and J ends lost 4 bases and 1 base, in that order; junction bases with no gene match: 7.

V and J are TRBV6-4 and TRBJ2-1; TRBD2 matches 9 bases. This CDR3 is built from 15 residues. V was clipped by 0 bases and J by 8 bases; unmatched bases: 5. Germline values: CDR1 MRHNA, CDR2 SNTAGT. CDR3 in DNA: TGTGCCAGCAGTGACTCGAGCGGGGGGATTGATGAGCAGTTCTTC. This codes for CASSDSSGGIDEQFF.